This TCR beta chain was sequenced for a study of blood T cell repertoires in COVID-19 (dated by TCRdb to about 2020). Study-wide context: Collaborator samples came from the United States, Italy and Spain and covered acute and convalescent phases of COVID-19. Where HLA class I and class II types were available, the types were taken from metadata supplied by the sample provider, not from assay-based typing. The samples were drawn from the first 160 participants of the ongoing ImmuneRACE study and from about 1,200 subjects provided by 6 global collaborators. Sample metadata almost always included a de-identified subject ID, COVID-19 status, age in years and sex. The dataset comprised deeply sampled blood TCRbeta repertoires from subjects exposed to, actively infected with, or recovered from COVID-19. The material from the prospective study consisted of cDNA or gDNA derived from T cells, B-cell-depleted T cells, or PBMCs. A freely available public database, intended as a resource for researchers studying the immune response to SARS-CoV-2, is where the repertoires were released.

Broader findings and caveats from the paper: The amount of clinical and demographic metadata varied by source and participant and was provided uncurated.

In the case of this clone: The specificity of this receptor is unknown. No much larger clone exists at a distance of one base, and base qualities are not known.

Including cysteine and phenylalanine, the CDR3 has 12 amino acids. The sequence is cut down to CDR3 DNA, 36 bases in frame from base 1. The germline V and J ends show losses of 6 bases and 4 bases respectively, and no gene match explains 2 bases of the junction. The germline V gene sets CDR1 to SNHLY and CDR2 to FYNNEI. One collaborating source in Seattle enrolled patients during active infection and followed them longitudinally through the course of disease. Whole blood was collected in K2EDTA tubes by collaborating institutions according to the institutions' own protocols. For TCRbeta analysis, collaborator samples were shipped as frozen whole blood, as isolated PBMCs, or as DNA extracted from either sample type. TCRbeta CDR3 regions were amplified from genomic DNA using the immunoSEQ Assay, a bias-controlled multiplex PCR. For the original study's pipeline: The number of nucleated cells in each sample was estimated by amplification of reference gene primers within the assay. To quantify the absolute abundance of each unique TCRbeta CDR3 rearrangement, sequence reads were collapsed and filtered. For each sample, productive Simpson clonality was calculated as the square root of Simpson's diversity index over productive rearrangements. Drawn from immuneACCESS, this table holds only the in-frame rearrangements with V and J called that TCRdb kept. Clones are partly lost; checked studies trace under half to an unresolved V gene and leave the rest unexplained. That table is the source of V, J and clone size, and D and trimming were worked out from the DNA. Recorded for this sample are some 87,000 clones; approximately 90% of them occurred a single time. The top ten clones comprise around 3.9% of the sample.

Sequenced material: peripheral blood. This TCR derives from a human donor with COVID-19, enrolled during active disease. The donor label of this sample is uncertain. The sequence is built from TRBV2 and TRBJ1-2, and TRBD1 aligns with 7 junction nucleotides. The nucleotide sequence is TGTGCCAGCAGCGGACAGGCCTATGGCTACACCTTC. Its amino acids are CASSGQAYGYTF.